The 5 T cell receptor beta chains given below trace back to one sample, sequenced in a study of T cells expressing NK-cell markers. TCRdb re-called the 5' RACE reads, yielding one record per CDR3 amino acid sequence without DNA. Its clone listing holds roughly 180,000 distinct CDR3 sequences. Sequenced sample: blood T cells: a sorted CD56 or NKG2C T cell subset, CD4+ or CD8+ T cells, or bulk PBMC T cells (not recorded which). The origin of the receptors is a woman aged 18-70 years in good health.

The rearrangement uses TRBV29-1 and TRBJ2-5; with no DNA, the TCRdb D assignment of TRBD2 cannot be verified. Germline V gene sequence: CDR1 SQVTM, CDR2 ANQGSEA. The length of the CDR3 is 16 residues. Here the CDR3 reads CSVPGVALPRRETQYF.

The V gene is TRBV5-1, the J gene TRBJ1-1; no DNA is available, so the TRBD1 call from TCRdb remains unchecked. CDR3 length: 14 amino acids. In germline, CDR1 is SGHRS, CDR2 YFSETQ. The CDR3 loop reads CASSLWGANTEAFF.

The rearrangement uses TRBV20-1 and TRBJ2-1; the D call of TRBD1 rests on TCRdb alone, since no DNA is present to check it. Germline V gene data show CDR1 as DFQATT and CDR2 as SNEGSKA (reference sequence). The CDR3 runs 16 residues. CDR3 region: CSARLLAGGASNEQFF.

This chain links TRBV6-1 with TRBJ1-5; TCRdb indicates TRBD1, and absent DNA this call remains unverified. In germline, CDR1 is MNHNS, CDR2 SASEGT. The CDR3 has 15 residues. CDR3: CASRTTGDGNQPQHF.

The V gene is TRBV28, the J gene TRBJ1-1; as DNA is missing, the TRBD1 call by TCRdb cannot be tested. Germline lookup yields CDR1 MDHEN and CDR2 SYDVKM. CDR3 length: 13 residues. The CDR3 sequence is CASSFFSGNEAFF.